The T cell receptor (beta chain) described here comes from a study of T cells after yellow fever vaccination. Study-level findings and limits: Faster peaking, at day 5 versus 15, marked a secondary response that was weaker.

The CDR3 contains 14 residues. CDR1 is PRHDT and CDR2 is FYEKMQ in the germline V gene (reference sequence). Trimming shortened V by 5 bases and J by 5 bases, and 15 bases separated the two germline ends. This clonotype has a handful of counts. The antigen remains undetermined. TCRdb reanalysed the 5' RACE reads using MiXCR and keeps one entry per CDR3 protein. There are roughly 400,000 distinct CDR3 sequences in the sample; about 17% occur only once, and over 15% lies in the top ten. The specimen comprised PBMCs, sampled before the yellow fever booster vaccination. This TCR was sampled from a man aged 18 to 29 who received the YFV17D yellow fever vaccine. This chain uses TRBV13 with TRBJ2-5, with D tentatively TRBD1 (5 bases). In nucleotides, the CDR3 is TGTGCCAGCAGCCATCAGGGCCTAGGGGAGACCCAGTACTTC. Translating it yields CASSHQGLGETQYF.